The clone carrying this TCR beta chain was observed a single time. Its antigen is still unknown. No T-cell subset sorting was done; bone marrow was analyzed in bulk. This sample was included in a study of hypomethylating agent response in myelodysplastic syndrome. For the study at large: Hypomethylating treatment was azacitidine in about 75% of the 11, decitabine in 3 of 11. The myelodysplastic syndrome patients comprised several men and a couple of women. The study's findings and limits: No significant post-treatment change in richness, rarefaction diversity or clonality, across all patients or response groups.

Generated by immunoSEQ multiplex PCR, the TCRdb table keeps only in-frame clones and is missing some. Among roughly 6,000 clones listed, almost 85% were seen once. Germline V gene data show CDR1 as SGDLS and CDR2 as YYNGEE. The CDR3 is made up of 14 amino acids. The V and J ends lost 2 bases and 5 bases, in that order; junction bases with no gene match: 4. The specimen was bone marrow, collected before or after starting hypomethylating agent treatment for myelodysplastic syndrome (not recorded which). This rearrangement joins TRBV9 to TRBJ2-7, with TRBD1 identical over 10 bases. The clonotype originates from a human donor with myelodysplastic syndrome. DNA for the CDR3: TGTGCCAGCAGCGTGGGACAGGGGTATGACGAGCAGTACTTC. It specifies CASSVGQGYDEQYF.